This entry concerns a single T cell receptor (beta chain). Participant ages covered roughly 18 to 89 years across about two dozen US areas. Two negative PCRs, clearance, or symptom resolution were required of recovered Cohort 3 donors. This entry is derived from a study of blood T cell repertoires in COVID-19. At the level of the study: PBMCs, B-cell-depleted T cells, or T cells provided the cDNA or gDNA that made up the material.

V lost 7 bases and J lost 0; bases outside the gene matches: 2. This CDR3 has 13 residues. Germline CDR1 is PRHDT and CDR2 is FYEKMQ (reference sequence). Data came from immunoSEQ multiplex PCR; TCRdb stores just in-frame clones and leaves some out. The sample contains roughly 290,000 clones, approximately 85% of which appear only once. Sequencing was carried out using PBMCs or T cells enriched from blood (not recorded which). The origin of this receptor is a woman under 40 who had recovered from COVID-19. The chain uses TRBV13 and TRBJ1-1; 7 nucleotides align to TRBD1. The CDR3 DNA reads as TGTGCCAGCACCAGGGGGATGAACACTGAAGCTTTCTTT. Translated: CASTRGMNTEAFF.